This T cell receptor beta chain was sequenced for a study of CD8 T cells in Susac syndrome. The CDR3 length is 17 residues. Germline-derived CDR1 and CDR2 are LGHDT and YNNKEL (reference sequence). V gave up 4 bases and J gave up 8 bases; unmatched junction bases: 16. The study sequenced TCR beta in blood CD8+ and CD4+ T cells. The study used treatment-naive patients who had stable or active relapsing-remitting disease as multiple sclerosis controls. With random hexamers, reverse transcription was performed on about 0.45 to 1 ug of RNA. With immunoSEQ multiplex PCR, TCR beta CDR3 was amplified across 54 Vbeta and 13 Jbeta. TCRdb redid the calling of the immunoSEQ multiplex PCR reads with MiXCR, one entry per CDR3 protein. The sample consists of about 250,000 distinct CDR3 sequences, 85% to 95% of them appearing once.

What was sequenced was CD4+ T cells from PBMCs. This receptor was obtained from a human donor with multiple sclerosis. This sequence joins TRBV3-1 and TRBJ2-1; 8 bases are shared with TRBD2. The chain's CDR3 is CASSPGGRGGFSDEQFF. As DNA, the CDR3 is TGTGCCAGCAGCCCCGGAGGTCGGGGGGGCTTTTCCGATGAGCAGTTCTTC.